This T cell receptor (beta chain) was identified in a study of beta chain features in type 1 diabetes (dated 2018 in TCRdb). Concerning the study at large: Mean age, gender distribution, total cell number and subset yield were not different between patients and healthy donors. A total of some 110 million sorted cells were examined across all samples, and a strong correlation was observed between cell number per subset and RNA yield. In the study, recently diagnosed type 1 diabetes patients and matched healthy donors were compared on the TCRB repertoires of their sorted circulating CD4+ T cell subsets. Regulatory and stem cell-like memory subsets were obtained from only 8 patients and about 8 healthy donors, while naive and central memory subsets were obtained from all 30 or so donors.

A single peripheral blood draw of around 100 mL on average was collected from each donor into heparinised tubes. A BD FACSAria II and a panel including CD45RO, CCR7, CD25, CD127, CD95 and CD27 were used to sort naive, central memory, regulatory and stem cell-like memory CD4+ T cells. Every sorted population had a purity above 95%. PBMCs were isolated right away by Lymphoprep density gradient centrifugation and were stained directly, without culture. So that batch effects would be minimized, each experiment stained and sorted samples in pairs, pairing one healthy donor with one patient. Here is what the overall study found, with its caveats: Because cDNA was sequenced instead of genomic DNA, activated cells with high expression could be over-represented, although the groups did not differ in activation or CD3 levels. PCR may preferentially amplify shorter templates, but because patient and control samples were amplified and corrected together, any resulting skew would affect both groups equally. HLA sub-analyses involved small numbers of individuals, so any influence of HLA type on TCRB rearrangement remained unresolved. At VDJ recombination sites, patients with type 1 diabetes made fewer insertions and deleted more nucleotides, a pattern implying thymic rearrangement abnormalities. The naive, central memory and regulatory TCRB repertoires appeared to resemble one another more closely among patients than among healthy donors. Type 1 diabetes patients showed a moderate but significant shortening of TCRB CDR3 length in all four CD4+ subsets.

Notes on this clone: This clone's antigen is unknown. No much larger clone is present one base from it, and per-base qualities are unavailable.

The germline V gene (reference sequence) gives CDR1 as WNHNN and CDR2 as SYGVQD. V loses 0 bases of germline sequence and J loses 1 base, and the interval between the two ends is 2 bases. The cysteine opens and the phenylalanine closes a CDR3 of 13 amino acids. The read is trimmed to its CDR3 DNA, 39 bases read in frame from base 1. The High Capacity cDNA Reverse Transcription Kit was used to reverse transcribe all of the isolated RNA, meaning that expressed TCRB transcripts were what got sequenced. Deep immunoSEQ sequencing was performed on naive, central memory and regulatory T cell samples, with an average of roughly 3.5 million total reads per sample. After sorted cells were lysed in RLT buffer, RNA was extracted with DNase-treated RNeasy Micro or Mini kits, with the choice depending on cell number. To prevent cross-contamination, every cell subset was processed on its own, while patient and healthy donor samples were processed together. Using the immunoSEQ multiplex PCR, TCRB sequences were amplified from cDNA into 87-bp fragments spanning the CDR3 region. Sequencing of the amplicons was performed on the Illumina HiSeq platform. The published analysis was carried out like this. PCR bias was corrected computationally using synthetic template baselines, and reads within Hamming distance 2 were collapsed, with unmergeable singletons discarded. By aligning reads against IMGT, V, D and J genes, CDR3 length, and insertions or deletions at six rearrangement sites were assigned. Within each subset, clonotype counts were normalized to sorted cell number, after which true diversity and Gini coefficients were computed with the tcR R package. Repertoire sharing was quantified using the overlap coefficient calculated on TCRB nucleotide sequences. As a proxy for the pre-selection repertoire, out-of-frame TCRB sequences from naive cells were analyzed. Held by TCRdb, this immuneACCESS table contains in-frame sequences only and omits some clones. Under half of the omission traces to an unresolved V gene where checked; the cause of the rest is unknown. D and trimming were read from the DNA, whereas the V and J calls and clone size are those reported in that table. The sample contains roughly 450,000 clones, approximately 15% of them found a single time. In total, the top ten clones hold around 0.039% of the sample.

The specimen sequenced was naive CD4+ T cells from blood. The sample's cell subset or site label is to be understood as: true naive CD4+ T cells. The rearrangement combines TRBV10-1 with TRBJ2-3; the D segment cannot be called with confidence. The sequence came from a man aged 30 to 45 in good health. The nucleotide sequence is TGCGCCAGCAGTGAGTCGGGCACAGATACGCAGTATTTT. Its protein is CASSESGTDTQYF.